The 10 T cell receptor beta chains below come from one sample, sequenced in a study of blood T cell repertoires in COVID-19. The protocol was immunoSEQ multiplex PCR, while the TCRdb copy is restricted to in-frame clones and leaves out a portion. The sample yields about 110,000 clones, 88% seen once. Source material: peripheral blood. All receptors derive from a woman between 50 and 59 years old with acute or convalescent COVID-19.

The CDR3 DNA reads TGCGCCAGCAGCTTGGTAGGGACAGGGGGCTACGAGCAGTACTTC. Translated: CASSLVGTGGYEQYF. This chain links TRBV5-1 with TRBJ2-7; TRBD1 agrees at 11 bases. V was clipped by 0 bases and J by 3 bases; unmatched bases: 2. Germline assignment: CDR1 SGHRS and CDR2 YFSETQ. The CDR3 spans 15 residues.

The chain employs TRBV6-6 and TRBJ2-1, with D perhaps matching TRBD1 (6 bases). The germline gives CDR1 MNHNY, CDR2 SVGAGI (reference sequence). V lost 8 bases and J 7 bases, leaving 12 bases between the germline ends. The CDR3 has 12 amino acids. The CDR3 bases are TGTGCCAGCGCTAGGGGGTCGAATGAGCAGTTCTTC. It encodes CASARGSNEQFF.

The chain employs TRBV18 and TRBJ2-3; D gene unclear. This CDR3 is 12 amino acids long. CDR1 KGHSH and CDR2 LQKENI come from the germline V gene. Trimming pared 10 bases from V and 3 bases from J, leaving 11 bases between. CDR3 in amino acids: CATALRTDTQYF. CDR3 coding DNA: TGTGCCACCGCGCTTCGGACAGATACGCAGTATTTT.

The chain uses TRBV9 and TRBJ2-7; 8 bases are a match to TRBD2. This CDR3 is 14 amino acids long. Per the germline V gene, CDR1 is SGDLS and CDR2 is YYNGEE. J gave up 6 bases and V 6 bases, and 11 bases lay outside the gene matches. For the CDR3, the DNA is TGTGCCAGCACCCCCCTGGCGGGGGGTCGCGAGCAGTACTTC. Protein sequence: CASTPLAGGREQYF.

The gene calls are TRBV10-2 and TRBJ2-7, with 7 bases identical to TRBD1. The ends lost 0 bases at V and 3 bases at J; junction bases unmatched: 5. The V gene's germline CDR1 is WSHSY and CDR2 SAAADI. CDR3 size: 15 residues. CDR3 in amino acids: CASSESGTVFYEQYF. In DNA form, the CDR3 reads TGCGCCAGCAGTGAGTCGGGGACAGTCTTCTACGAGCAGTACTTC.

The chain has TRBV19 and TRBJ2-7, with unresolved D. Trimming took 3 bases from V and 3 from J, leaving 12 bases between them. Germline values: CDR1 LNHDA, CDR2 SQIVND (reference sequence). CDR3 length: 14 residues. CDR3 nucleotides: TGTGCCAGTAGTATTTCGCCCGGAGACTACGAGCAGTACTTC. Translation: CASSISPGDYEQYF.

The V and J genes are TRBV11-2 and TRBJ2-3, with TRBD1 identical over 7 bases. There are 14 residues in the CDR3. CDR1 and CDR2 (germline): SGHAT, FQNNGV. The ends lost 5 bases at V and 0 bases at J; junction bases unmatched: 2. CDR3 in amino acids: CASSKGQSTDTQYF. The CDR3 DNA reads TGTGCCAGCAGCAAGGGACAGAGCACAGATACGCAGTATTTT.

This sequence joins TRBV6-5 and TRBJ2-2; 9 bases fit TRBD2. CDR3 length: 14 residues. Unmatched junction bases numbered 1, after V lost 7 bases and J lost 1 base. Germline CDR1 reads MNHEY; CDR2 reads SVGAGI. The CDR3 reads CASTSGENTGELFF. CDR3 DNA sequence: TGTGCCAGCACTAGCGGGGAGAACACCGGGGAGCTGTTTTTT.

The genes are TRBV19 and TRBJ1-5; 10 nucleotides line up with TRBD1. This CDR3 is built from 18 residues. Trimming removed 8 bases from V and 6 bases from J; junction bases left unmatched: 19. Per germline, CDR1 LNHDA and CDR2 SQIVND (reference sequence). This CDR3 reads CASGLSGGTGARTQPQHF. In nucleotides, the CDR3 is TGTGCCAGTGGGCTCTCGGGCGGGACAGGGGCGAGGACTCAGCCCCAGCATTTT. Filled out from reference TRBV19 and TRBJ1-5, the complete variable domain reads DGGITQSPKYLFRKEGQNVTLSCEQNLNHDAMYWYRQDPGQGLRLIYYSQIVNDFQKGDIAEGYSVSREKKESFPLTVTSAQKNPTAFYLCASGLSGGTGARTQPQHFGDGTRLSIL.

This clone was recorded once. V usage is TRBV10-3 and J usage is TRBJ2-7; tentatively, D is TRBD2 (5 bases). This CDR3 is 14 amino acids long. From germline, CDR1 is ENHRY and CDR2 SYGVKD. Trimming removed 8 bases from V and 7 bases from J, with 21 bases in between. CDR3 in DNA: TGTGCCATCTCCGAGGGTGGCATCTCGGGAGAGCAGTACTTC. Translating gives CAISEGGISGEQYF.